These 23 T cell receptor beta chains share one sample of origin, sequenced in a study of blood T cell repertoires in COVID-19. Sequencing was performed with immunoSEQ multiplex PCR; in TCRdb, only in-frame clones are kept and a portion is missing. The sample has around 200,000 clones; around 82% are singletons. The sequencing sample was made of peripheral blood. The receptors come from a woman aged 45-60 years with acute or convalescent COVID-19.

This chain links TRBV24-1 with TRBJ2-5; 9 nucleotides agree with TRBD1. The germline CDR1 and CDR2 sequences are KGHDR and SFDVKD. The CDR3 is 15 residues long. V shed 3 bases, J shed 5 bases, and the junction held 6 bases outside the gene matches. The CDR3 region has the DNA TGTGCCACCAGTGATACACAGGGGGCGGTGGAGACCCAGTACTTC. This codes for CATSDTQGAVETQYF.

The V and J genes are TRBV28 and TRBJ2-6; 9 bases map to TRBD1. J gave up 2 bases and V 3 bases, and 11 bases lay outside the gene matches. Germline V CDR1 and CDR2: MDHEN, SYDVKM. The CDR3 is 19 amino acids. Here the CDR3 reads CASSFPLQGAGAGANVLTF. The CDR3 coding sequence is TGTGCCAGCAGTTTTCCTCTACAGGGGGCAGGTGCTGGGGCCAACGTCCTGACTTTC.

The rearrangement joins TRBV4-1 to TRBJ1-1; D is unclear. V lost 0 bases to trimming and J lost 7 bases, with 9 bases between them. The germline V gene has CDR1 MGHRA and CDR2 YSYEKL. The CDR3 length is 13 residues. DNA for the CDR3: TGCGCCAGCAGCCAAGAAGGGAGCCGTGAAGCTTTCTTT. This encodes CASSQEGSREAFF.

This clone appeared once. The V gene is TRBV28, the J gene TRBJ2-1, with 7 nucleotides matching TRBD1. CDR3 length: 14 residues. The V segment lost 2 bases and the J segment 2 bases; nucleotides outside the gene matches: 0. Germline V lookup: CDR1 MDHEN, CDR2 SYDVKM. CDR3 sequence reads: CASSLQGAYNEQFF. In DNA form, the CDR3 reads TGTGCCAGCAGTTTACAGGGGGCCTACAATGAGCAGTTCTTC.

CDR3 protein: CASSGTGGFRGYTF. In nucleotides, the CDR3 is TGTGCCAGCAGCGGGACAGGGGGCTTTCGTGGCTACACCTTC. V gene TRBV6-5 combines with J gene TRBJ1-2, with 12 bases fitting TRBD1. V trimming: 6 bases; J trimming: 7 bases; junction bases outside the gene matches: 6. The CDR3 length is 14 residues. Looked up from germline, CDR1 is MNHEY and CDR2 is SVGAGI.

This clone was seen once. This CDR3 is CATSDFRQGNEQYF. DNA for the CDR3: TGTGCCACCAGTGACTTTAGACAGGGGAACGAGCAGTACTTC. This chain connects TRBV24-1 to TRBJ2-7; 8 positions agree with TRBD1. The germline V gene has CDR1 KGHDR and CDR2 SFDVKD. This CDR3 region has 14 residues. J gave up 5 bases and V 4 bases, and 6 bases lay outside the gene matches.

The chain carries TRBV9 and TRBJ1-6, with D possibly matching TRBD1 (5 bases). Germline CDR1 and CDR2: SGDLS and YYNGEE. V lost 0 bases, J lost 11 bases, and 12 bases lay in between. The CDR3 consists of 14 residues. The CDR3 spells CASSVGGDATPLHF. CDR3 nucleotide sequence: TGTGCCAGCAGCGTAGGGGGGGATGCAACACCCCTCCACTTT.

CDR3 loop: CAISEPADLSTDTQYF. As DNA, the CDR3 is TGTGCCATCAGTGAGCCAGCGGACCTAAGCACAGATACGCAGTATTTT. This rearrangement joins TRBV10-3 to TRBJ2-3, with a possible D match to TRBD2 (5 bases). Germline lookup yields CDR1 ENHRY and CDR2 SYGVKD. This CDR3 spans 16 amino acids. V lost 2 bases to trimming and J lost 0 bases, with 12 bases between them.

The chain carries TRBV3-1 (or the pseudogene TRBV3-2) and TRBJ1-1, with 7 bases lining up with TRBD1. Germline CDR1 and CDR2: LGHDT and YNNKEL (reference sequence). CDR3 length equals 15 residues. V gave up 4 bases and J gave up 1 base; unmatched junction bases: 6. DNA for the CDR3: TGTGCCAGCAGCCGACAGGGTCTCTCGAACACTGAAGCTTTCTTT. Amino acid sequence: CASSRQGLSNTEAFF.

The chain couples TRBV24-1 to TRBJ2-3, with D maybe TRBD2 (6 bases). V was trimmed by 2 bases and J by 2 bases, leaving 13 bases between them. Germline CDR1 is KGHDR and CDR2 is SFDVKD. The CDR3 runs to 16 residues. As DNA, the CDR3 is TGTGCCACCAGTGATTACTCGACTAGAAACACAGATACGCAGTATTTT. It translates to CATSDYSTRNTDTQYF.

The chain joins TRBV9 to TRBJ2-7; 10 bases map to TRBD2. Germline loops: CDR1 SGDLS, CDR2 YYNGEE. There are 15 residues in the CDR3. V gave up 1 base and J gave up 6 bases; unmatched junction bases: 7. This CDR3 reads CASSVSGGLAREQYF. Here the CDR3 DNA reads TGTGCCAGCAGCGTATCTGGGGGACTAGCGCGCGAGCAGTACTTC.

The chain joins TRBV6-1 to TRBJ1-1; TRBD1 matches at 7 bases. The ends lost 1 base at V and 7 bases at J; junction bases unmatched: 9. Germline V CDR1 and CDR2: MNHNS, SASEGT. The CDR3 sequence is 15 residues long. CDR3 amino acids: CASSEGWGDRVEAFF. The CDR3, as DNA: TGTGCCAGCAGTGAAGGATGGGGCGACAGGGTTGAAGCTTTCTTT.

The chain joins TRBV19 to TRBJ2-5; 8 bases are a match to TRBD2. Trimming cost V 6 bases and J 10 bases; bases outside gene matches: 13. CDR1 LNHDA and CDR2 SQIVND come from the germline V gene (reference sequence). The CDR3 is 14 amino acids. CDR3 residues: CASSPSGAGENQYF. CDR3 coding DNA: TGTGCCAGTAGCCCTAGCGGAGCGGGAGAAAACCAGTACTTC.

The chain uses TRBV11-2 and TRBJ1-5, with D perhaps matching TRBD1 (6 bases). Germline V gene sequence: CDR1 SGHAT, CDR2 FQNNGV. The CDR3 spans 14 residues. V was trimmed by 4 bases and J by 6 bases, leaving 13 bases between them. CDR3 loop: CASSSQGGGQPQHF. The DNA of the CDR3 is TGTGCCAGCAGCTCACAGGGAGGGGGTCAGCCCCAGCATTTT. Filled out from reference TRBV11-2 and TRBJ1-5, the complete variable domain reads EAGVAQSPRYKIIEKRQSVAFWCNPISGHATLYWYQQILGQGPKLLIQFQNNGVVDDSQLPKDRFSAERLKGVDSTLKIQPAKLEDSAVYLCASSSQGGGQPQHFGDGTRLSIL.

The chain links TRBV2 to TRBJ2-4; 9 bases map to TRBD1. Germline V gene sequence: CDR1 SNHLY, CDR2 FYNNEI. The CDR3 is 14 amino acids. The trim removed 10 bases at V and 0 bases at J, leaving 4 bases unmatched. This CDR3 reads CATGQGVAKNIQYF. In nucleotides, the CDR3 is TGTGCCACGGGACAGGGAGTAGCCAAAAACATTCAGTACTTC.

The chain recombines TRBV6-1 with TRBJ2-2; 9 nucleotides agree with TRBD1. Trimming at V came to 2 bases and at J to 5 bases, leaving 12 bases not matched to a gene. CDR3 length: 18 residues. Germline lookup yields CDR1 MNHNS and CDR2 SASEGT. CDR3 sequence reads: CASSENFMTGGRTGELFF. DNA of the CDR3: TGTGCCAGCAGTGAAAACTTCATGACAGGGGGGCGAACCGGGGAGCTGTTTTTT.

The gene calls are TRBV19 and TRBJ2-5, with D unresolved. CDR3 length equals 13 residues. CDR1 LNHDA and CDR2 SQIVND come from the germline V gene (reference sequence). V was trimmed by 4 bases and J by 0 bases, leaving 6 bases between them. The CDR3: CASSRAYQETQYF. In DNA, the CDR3 is TGTGCCAGTAGTAGGGCCTACCAAGAGACCCAGTACTTC.

The chain employs TRBV6-5 and TRBJ2-2, with D possibly being TRBD1 (6 bases). Trimming took 6 bases from V and 5 from J, leaving 13 bases between them. CDR1 MNHEY and CDR2 SVGAGI come from the germline V gene. CDR3 length equals 14 residues. The CDR3 spells CASRWQGLTGELFF. CDR3 bases: TGTGCCAGCAGGTGGCAGGGGCTTACCGGGGAGCTGTTTTTT.

The genes are TRBV27 and TRBJ2-7, with 7 bases aligning to TRBD1. Losses at the gene ends were 4 bases for V and 3 bases for J; bases not matched to a gene: 9. The CDR3 loop spans 15 amino acids. CDR1 MNHEY and CDR2 SMNVEV come from the germline V gene (reference sequence). CDR3 amino acids: CASSSIQGISYEQYF. For the CDR3, the DNA is TGTGCCAGCAGTTCAATACAGGGGATTAGCTACGAGCAGTACTTC.

This clone was counted between two and nine times. This chain connects TRBV7-3 to TRBJ1-1, with D unclear. This CDR3 comprises 13 residues. Trimming took off 4 bases at V and 1 base at J, with 7 bases between the two ends. The germline CDR1 and CDR2 sequences are SGHTA and FQGTGA. The CDR3 reads CASSSTRNTEAFF. CDR3 bases: TGTGCCAGCAGCTCGACACGGAACACTGAAGCTTTCTTT.

J is TRBJ2-2 and V is TRBV19, with 9 bases fitting TRBD2. The CDR3 extends over 15 amino acids. J was trimmed by 3 bases and V by 3 bases; bases with no gene match: 2. The germline gives CDR1 LNHDA, CDR2 SQIVND (reference sequence). The CDR3 is CASSIAGGDTGELFF. The DNA for the CDR3 is TGTGCCAGTAGTATCGCGGGAGGGGACACCGGGGAGCTGTTTTTT.

J is TRBJ2-3 and V is TRBV6-5, with D unresolved. This CDR3 is built from 11 residues. V was cut by 5 bases and J by 6 bases, with 6 bases left in between. Germline CDR1 MNHEY, CDR2 SVGAGI. As DNA, the CDR3 is TGTGCCAGCAGTAACATGGATACGCAGTATTTT. Amino acids: CASSNMDTQYF.

V and J are TRBV2 and TRBJ2-5, with 10 nucleotides matching TRBD2. The trim removed 5 bases at V and 2 bases at J, leaving 5 bases unmatched. CDR1 and CDR2 from the germline V gene are SNHLY and FYNNEI. The CDR3 consists of 15 residues. DNA for the CDR3: TGTGCCAGCAGTTCATGGACTAGCGGTCAAGAGACCCAGTACTTC. Protein sequence: CASSSWTSGQETQYF.